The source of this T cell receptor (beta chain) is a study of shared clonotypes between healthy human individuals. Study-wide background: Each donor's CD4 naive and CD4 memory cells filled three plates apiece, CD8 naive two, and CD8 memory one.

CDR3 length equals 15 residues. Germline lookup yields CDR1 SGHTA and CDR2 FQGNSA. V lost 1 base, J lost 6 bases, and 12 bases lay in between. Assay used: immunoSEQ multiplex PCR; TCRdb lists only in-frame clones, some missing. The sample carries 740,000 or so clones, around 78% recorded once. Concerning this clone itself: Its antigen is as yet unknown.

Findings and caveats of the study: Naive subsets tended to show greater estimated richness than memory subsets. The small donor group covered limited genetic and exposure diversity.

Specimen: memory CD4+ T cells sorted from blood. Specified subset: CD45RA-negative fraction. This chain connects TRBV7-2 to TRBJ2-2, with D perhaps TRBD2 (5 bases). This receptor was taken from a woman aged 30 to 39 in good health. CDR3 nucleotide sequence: TGTGCCAGCAGCTTAGTTCGGGGTCCAGCCGGGGAGCTGTTTTTT. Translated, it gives CASSLVRGPAGELFF.